This section outlines one T cell receptor beta chain sequence together with its context. Germline values: CDR1 LNHDA, CDR2 SQIVND (reference sequence). This CDR3 is 13 amino acids long. V dropped 8 bases and J dropped 4 bases, with 9 bases sitting between them. The source of the sample is a study of blood T cell repertoires in COVID-19. Study-wide background: Acute-phase and convalescent COVID-19 samples originated in the United States, Italy and Spain. Sample material is recorded as cDNA or gDNA derived from T cells, B-cell-depleted T cells, or PBMCs.

Original analysis: Estimated nucleated cell counts came from reference gene primer amplification. The repertoire was sequenced with immunoSEQ multiplex PCR; TCRdb's copy has only in-frame clones and lacks some. V and J calls and clone size are those listed in that table; D and trimming were worked out from the DNA. The table records around 100,000 clones, around 90% of them present only once. J is TRBJ1-6 and V is TRBV19; possible D gene TRBD1, 5 bases. The sequencing sample was made of peripheral blood. This TCR was sampled from a man aged 50 to 60 with active or convalescent COVID-19. CDR3 DNA: TGTGCCAGTGGGGGGGTTTATAATTCACCCCTCCACTTT. It encodes CASGGVYNSPLHF.